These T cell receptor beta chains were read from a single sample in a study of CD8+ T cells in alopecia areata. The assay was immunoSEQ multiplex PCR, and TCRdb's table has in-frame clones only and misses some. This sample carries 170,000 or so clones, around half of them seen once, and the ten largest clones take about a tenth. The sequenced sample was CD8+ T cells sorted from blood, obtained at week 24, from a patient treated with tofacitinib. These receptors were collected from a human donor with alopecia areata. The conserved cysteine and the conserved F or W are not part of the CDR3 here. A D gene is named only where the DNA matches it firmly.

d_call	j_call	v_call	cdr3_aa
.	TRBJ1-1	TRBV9	ASSPRGSYTEAF
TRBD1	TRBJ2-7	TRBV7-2	ASSSSGTAYEQY
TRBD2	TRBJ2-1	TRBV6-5	ASVGGGENEQF
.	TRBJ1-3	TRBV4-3	ASSQDAGEAGNTIY
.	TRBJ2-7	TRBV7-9	ASSLPDGYEQY
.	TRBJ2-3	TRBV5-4	ASSPITKKPDTQY
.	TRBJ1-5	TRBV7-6	ASSPIPPTGLSNQPQH
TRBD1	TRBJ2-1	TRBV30	AWETGDEQF
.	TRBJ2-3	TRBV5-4	ASSSELGGGDTQY
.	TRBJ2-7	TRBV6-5	ASSYSHDRNYEQY
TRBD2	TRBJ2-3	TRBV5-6	ASSSLAGPDTQY
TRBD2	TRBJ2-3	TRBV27	ASSPLSTSGALTDTQY
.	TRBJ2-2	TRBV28	ASVKGGELF
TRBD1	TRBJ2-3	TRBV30	ACTRGSSTDTQY
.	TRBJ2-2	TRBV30	AWSAGAGTGELF
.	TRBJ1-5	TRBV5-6	ASSHTGNGQPQH
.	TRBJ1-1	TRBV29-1	SVVSASEAF
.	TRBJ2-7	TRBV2	ASTGGSSYEQY
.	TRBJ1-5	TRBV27	ASSNSLAQPQH
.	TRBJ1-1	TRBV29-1	SVESGGLAAEAF
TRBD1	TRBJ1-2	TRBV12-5	ASGLVQGQSIYGYT
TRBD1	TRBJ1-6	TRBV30	AWDARTGYNSPLH
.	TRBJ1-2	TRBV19	ASSIGGLGYT
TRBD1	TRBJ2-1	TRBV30	AWGTGTENEQF
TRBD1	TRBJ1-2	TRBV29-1	SVPAGTGAYGYT
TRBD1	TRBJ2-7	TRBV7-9	ASSDRDRSSYEQY
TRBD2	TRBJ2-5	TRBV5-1	ASSLARGGPETQY
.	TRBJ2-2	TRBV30	AWSVVRARELF
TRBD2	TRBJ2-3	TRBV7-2	ASSFMSGGIGDTQY
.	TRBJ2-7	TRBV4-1	ASSQRGEQY
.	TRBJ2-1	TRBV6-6	ASTNGEISSYNEQF
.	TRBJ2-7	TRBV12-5	ASGPNTVDEQY
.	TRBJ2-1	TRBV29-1	SVSGGEFQGQF
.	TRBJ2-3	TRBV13	ASSLESAGTDTQY
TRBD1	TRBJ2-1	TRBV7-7	ASSLDRGRFSEQF
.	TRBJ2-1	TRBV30	AWYETGNEQF
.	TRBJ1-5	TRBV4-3	ASSQDFSRGNSQPQH
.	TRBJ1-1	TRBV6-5	ASSYEVDTEAF
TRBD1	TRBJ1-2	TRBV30	AWSVFQGAGGYT
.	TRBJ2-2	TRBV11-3	ASSLDRPQAGELF
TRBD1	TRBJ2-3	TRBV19	ASSIRDRAADTQY
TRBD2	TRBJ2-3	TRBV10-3	AISDPSGGSDTQY
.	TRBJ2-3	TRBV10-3	AISEQDRFTDTQY
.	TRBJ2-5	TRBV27	ASARVIQETQY
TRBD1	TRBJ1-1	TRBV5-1	ASTIEGASTEAF
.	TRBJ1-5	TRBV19	ASSFGVRQPQH
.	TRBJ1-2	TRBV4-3	ASSPAPYNYGYT
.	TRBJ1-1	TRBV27	ASSSSGNTEAF
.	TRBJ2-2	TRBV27	ASSLTDTGELF
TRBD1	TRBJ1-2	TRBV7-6	ASSPGQGTNYGYT
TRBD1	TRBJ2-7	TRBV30	AWSVDRGSYEQY
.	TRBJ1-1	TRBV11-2	ASSFGIEAF
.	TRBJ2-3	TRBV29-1	SAVGQPGADTQY
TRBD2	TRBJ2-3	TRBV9	ASSGSLAGATDTQY
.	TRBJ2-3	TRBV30	AWSEGSTDTQY